This entry is about one T cell receptor beta chain. From germline, CDR1 is LGHNA and CDR2 YSLEER. With V trimmed by 2 bases and J by 1 base, 6 bases remained unmatched. The CDR3 extends over 17 amino acids. Authors' data handling: Reference gene primers were amplified, and this amplification served to estimate nucleated cell counts. Using immunoSEQ multiplex PCR, the repertoire was profiled, and TCRdb retains in-frame clones only, with some absent. That table gives V, J and clone size, and the DNA gave D and trimming. This table holds 80,000 or so clones, around nine tenths found once. The record originates from a study of blood T cell repertoires in COVID-19. The wider study: Both acute and convalescent COVID-19 samples were obtained from the United States, Italy and Spain. Sources were T cells, B-cell-depleted T cells, or PBMCs; the material itself was cDNA or gDNA.

The sequenced material came from peripheral blood. The rearrangement joins TRBV4-3 to TRBJ2-2; 8 bases are a match to TRBD2. The source of this sequence is a man over 45 with acute or convalescent COVID-19. The chain's CDR3 is CASSQSRGGLNTGELFF. CDR3 nucleotides: TGCGCCAGCAGCCAATCTCGGGGGGGCTTGAACACCGGGGAGCTGTTTTTT.